One T cell receptor beta chain is described in this entry. Its antigen is as yet unknown. These data come from a study of T cell responses to AZD1222 COVID-19 vaccine. As for the study in general: Second doses at about 4 or about 12 weeks were pooled.

Trimming shortened V by 8 bases and J by 3 bases, and 11 bases separated the two germline ends. Germline CDR1 reads SNHLY; CDR2 reads FYNNEI. This CDR3 is 12 amino acids long. Sequencing used immunoSEQ multiplex PCR; TCRdb keeps in-frame clones, though not all of them. This table has roughly 50,000 clones, about 85% appearing once. Study-wide points: Unmutated variant regions are reportedly the target of nearly half of TCRs that are spike-specific.

Here the sequenced sample was peripheral blood, taken on day 0 of AZD1222 vaccination. The TCR originated in an adult in good health. J is TRBJ2-7 and V is TRBV2; perhaps D is TRBD1 or TRBD2 (5 bases each). Here the CDR3 DNA reads TGTGCCAGCTGGGACGCCAACTACGAGCAGTACTTC. This sequence encodes CASWDANYEQYF.